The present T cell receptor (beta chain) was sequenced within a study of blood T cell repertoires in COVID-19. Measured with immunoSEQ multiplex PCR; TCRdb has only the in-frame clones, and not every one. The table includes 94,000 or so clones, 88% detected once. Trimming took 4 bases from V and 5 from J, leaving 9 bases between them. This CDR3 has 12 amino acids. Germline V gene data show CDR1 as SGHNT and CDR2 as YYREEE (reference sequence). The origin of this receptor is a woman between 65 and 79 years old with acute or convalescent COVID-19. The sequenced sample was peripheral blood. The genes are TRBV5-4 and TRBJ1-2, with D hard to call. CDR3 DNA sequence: TGTGCCAGCAGCGGAGTGACGTATGGCTACACCTTC. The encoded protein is CASSGVTYGYTF.